The 10 T cell receptor beta chains given below trace back to one sample, sequenced in a study of cytomegalovirus exposure and HLA in healthy donors. The PCR ran on 60 Vbeta and 13 Jbeta primers. Here immunoSEQ multiplex PCR was the method, and the copy in TCRdb shows in-frame clones only, minus some. This sample yields roughly 80,000 clones, of which approximately 60% are seen a single time; roughly 4% belongs to the top ten. The sample was PBMCs. The receptors stem from a male donor in good health and CMV-seropositive.

V gene TRBV5-4 combines with J gene TRBJ2-5; unclear D gene. Trimming cost V 4 bases and J 5 bases, with 12 bases left between them. The CDR3 sequence is 13 residues long. Germline lookup yields CDR1 SGHNT and CDR2 YYREEE (reference sequence). The CDR3 coding sequence is TGTGCCAGCAGCCCCTCGTTTCGGGAGACCCAGTACTTC. It yields the protein CASSPSFRETQYF.

This clone has just a few counts. Here the CDR3 reads CAWRKIRQGRSYTF. The CDR3 nucleotides read TGTGCCTGGAGGAAAATACGACAGGGGAGGAGCTACACCTTC. The rearrangement joins TRBV30 to TRBJ1-2, with TRBD1 identical over 8 bases. There are 14 residues in the CDR3. Germline V gives CDR1 GTSNPN, CDR2 SVGIG (reference sequence). J was trimmed by 9 bases and V by 3 bases; bases with no gene match: 12.

The chain has TRBV18 and TRBJ2-5; D might be TRBD1 (5 bases). The V end was cut by 9 bases, the J end by 0 bases, with 8 bases between. CDR3 size: 12 residues. Germline V gene lookup returns CDR1 KGHSH and CDR2 LQKENI. DNA of the CDR3: TGTGCCAGTGCAGGGTACCAAGAGACCCAGTACTTC. Translating gives CASAGYQETQYF.

This sequence joins TRBV10-1 and TRBJ2-5, with 8 bases lining up with TRBD1. V trimming: 6 bases; J trimming: 2 bases; junction bases outside the gene matches: 14. Germline lookup yields CDR1 WNHNN and CDR2 SYGVQD (reference sequence). This CDR3 has 17 amino acids. CDR3 in amino acids: CASSVPPAGGPQETQYF. CDR3 sequence (DNA): TGCGCCAGCAGCGTCCCCCCAGCAGGGGGCCCTCAAGAGACCCAGTACTTC.

The V gene is TRBV29-1, the J gene TRBJ2-3, with 7 bases matching TRBD2. Germline V lookup: CDR1 SQVTM, CDR2 ANQGSEA. The CDR3 length is 14 residues. The junction had 13 bases not matched to a gene; V was cut back by 7 bases and J by 6 bases. The CDR3 DNA reads as TGCAGCGCGGTGACTAGCAGGTCTGCGGATACGCAGTATTTT. It yields the protein CSAVTSRSADTQYF.

The V gene is TRBV2, the J gene TRBJ1-1; 8 nucleotides agree with TRBD1. This CDR3 has 14 amino acids. Trimming at V came to 7 bases and at J to 1 base, leaving 5 bases not matched to a gene. Germline V gene data show CDR1 as SNHLY and CDR2 as FYNNEI. The DNA for the CDR3 is TGTGCCAGCAAAGAGACAGGGGAGAACACTGAAGCTTTCTTT. Protein sequence: CASKETGENTEAFF.

This chain links TRBV28 with TRBJ1-5; a possible D gene is TRBD1 (6 bases). The germline gives CDR1 MDHEN, CDR2 SYDVKM. The V and J ends lost 7 bases and 4 bases respectively, with 8 bases between them. The CDR3 runs 12 residues. CDR3 protein: CASKGGNQPQHF. For the CDR3, the DNA is TGTGCCAGCAAAGGGGGAAATCAGCCCCAGCATTTT. Together with reference TRBV28 and TRBJ1-5, the CDR3 gives the full variable domain: DVKVTQSSRYLVKRTGEKVFLECVQDMDHENMFWYRQDPGLGLRLIYFSYDVKMKEKGDIPEGYSVSREKKERFSLILESASTNQTSMYLCASKGGNQPQHFGDGTRLSIL.

This clone was found once. CDR3 sequence reads: CASSPITGYYGYTF. The CDR3 bases are TGTGCCAGCAGTCCCATCACAGGGTACTATGGCTACACCTTC. The J gene is TRBJ1-2, the V gene TRBV27; D might be TRBD1 (6 bases). The germline CDR1 and CDR2 sequences are MNHEY and SMNVEV (reference sequence). The CDR3 consists of 14 residues. V was cut by 5 bases and J by 3 bases, with 13 bases left in between.

The chain has TRBV9 and TRBJ2-7, with TRBD2 as a possible D gene (5 bases). The length of the CDR3 is 15 residues. Germline lookup yields CDR1 SGDLS and CDR2 YYNGEE. Trimming took 2 bases from V and 6 from J, leaving 18 bases between them. This CDR3 is CASSVSVGGGGEQYF. DNA for the CDR3: TGTGCCAGCAGCGTCTCTGTCGGAGGAGGTGGCGAGCAGTACTTC.

V is TRBV5-1 and J is TRBJ1-4; TRBD1 matches 11 bases. CDR1 and CDR2 from the germline V gene are SGHRS and YFSETQ. This CDR3 contains 14 residues. The ends lost 7 bases at V and 7 bases at J; junction bases unmatched: 6. The CDR3 spells CASCPGQGGEKLFF. The CDR3 coding sequence is TGCGCCAGCTGCCCGGGACAGGGGGGTGAAAAACTGTTTTTT.